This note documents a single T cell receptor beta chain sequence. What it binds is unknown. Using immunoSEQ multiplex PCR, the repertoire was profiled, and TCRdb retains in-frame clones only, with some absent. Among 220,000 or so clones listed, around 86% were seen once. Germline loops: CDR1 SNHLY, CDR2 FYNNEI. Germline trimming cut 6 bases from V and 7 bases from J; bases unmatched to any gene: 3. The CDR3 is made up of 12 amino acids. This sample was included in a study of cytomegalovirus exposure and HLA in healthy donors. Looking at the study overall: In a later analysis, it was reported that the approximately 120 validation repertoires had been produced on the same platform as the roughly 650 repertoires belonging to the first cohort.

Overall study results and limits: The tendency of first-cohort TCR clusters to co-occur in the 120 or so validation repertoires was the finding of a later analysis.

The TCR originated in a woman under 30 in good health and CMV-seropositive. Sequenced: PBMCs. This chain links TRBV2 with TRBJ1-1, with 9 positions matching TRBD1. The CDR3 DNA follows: TGTGCCAGCAGGAGACAGGGGGATGAAGCTTTCTTT. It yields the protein CASRRQGDEAFF.